The 19 T cell receptor beta chains listed next were all sequenced from one sample in a study of T cells in Graves' hyperthyroidism and ophthalmopathy. Amplification of TCR beta CDR3 regions used RNA as the template. An initial round of RT-PCR targeting the TCR CDR3 relied on the HTBI primer set. TCRdb called the multiplex PCR reads again in MiXCR, with one record for every CDR3 protein. The table has around 520,000 distinct CDR3 sequences, roughly a quarter seen once. The sequenced material came from blood. These receptors originate from a woman aged 25 to 39 with Graves' ophthalmopathy.

The rearrangement joins TRBV20-1 to TRBJ2-7; tentative D call: TRBD2 (6 bases). Germline V lookup: CDR1 DFQATT, CDR2 SNEGSKA (reference sequence). The V end lost 3 bases, the J end lost 3 bases, and 9 bases lay between the germline ends. The CDR3 has 12 amino acids. DNA of the CDR3: TGCAGTGCTAGCGGGAGTGGCTACGAGCAGTACTTC. It translates to CSASGSGYEQYF.

This clonotype was seen once. V usage is TRBV6-1 and J usage is TRBJ2-5; D may be TRBD2 (6 bases). Germline V gene sequence: CDR1 MNHNS, CDR2 SASEGT. The CDR3 loop spans 13 amino acids. Trimming stripped 8 bases from V and 2 bases from J, with 12 bases between. The CDR3 reads CASARERQETQYF. CDR3 sequence (DNA): TGTGCCAGCGCTCGGGAGCGACAAGAGACCCAGTACTTC.

There are many counts of this clonotype. The chain uses TRBV20-1 and TRBJ2-2, with 11 bases aligning to TRBD2. Germline V gene data show CDR1 as DFQATT and CDR2 as SNEGSKA (reference sequence). Trimming took 6 bases from V and 5 from J; bases not matched to a gene: 11. CDR3 size: 16 residues. In nucleotides, the CDR3 is TGCAGTGCCGTTATAGCGGGGGGGCCTAGGACCGGGGAGCTGTTTTTT. Amino acids: CSAVIAGGPRTGELFF.

The chain combines TRBV28 with TRBJ2-5, with a weak D call TRBD2 (5 bases). With 5 bases removed from V and 5 bases from J, the gap between germline ends came to 15 bases. The CDR3 spans 14 residues. In germline, CDR1 is MDHEN, CDR2 SYDVKM. CDR3 amino acids: CASSEPSGLETQYF. CDR3 coding DNA: TGTGCCAGCAGTGAACCGTCGGGGTTGGAGACCCAGTACTTC.

This clonotype was found a few times. V and J are TRBV12-3 or TRBV12-4 and TRBJ2-2, with D tentatively TRBD1 or TRBD2 (5 bases each). V was shortened by 4 bases and J by 5 bases, with 8 bases between the two germline ends. The CDR3 extends over 13 amino acids. The DNA of the CDR3 is TGTGCCAGCAGTTGGGACCCAACCGGGGAGCTGTTTTTT. It specifies CASSWDPTGELFF.

J is TRBJ2-5 and V is TRBV19, with D perhaps given as TRBD1 or TRBD2 (6 bases each). CDR1 and CDR2 (germline): LNHDA, SQIVND (reference sequence). The CDR3 totals 13 residues. Trimming removed 7 bases from V and 3 bases from J, with 12 bases in between. The CDR3 loop is CASNSGGEETQYF. The CDR3 DNA follows: TGTGCCAGTAATTCCGGGGGCGAAGAGACCCAGTACTTC.

There are many counts of this clonotype. The J gene is TRBJ2-5, the V gene TRBV9, with unresolved D. The CDR3 runs 13 residues. Germline V gene sequence: CDR1 SGDLS, CDR2 YYNGEE. V was trimmed by 4 bases and J by 5 bases, leaving 12 bases between them. This CDR3 reads CASSRWGGETQYF. The DNA for the CDR3 is TGTGCCAGCAGCCGTTGGGGTGGGGAGACCCAGTACTTC.

The sample holds many counts of this clonotype. V and J are TRBV7-2 and TRBJ1-2; TRBD1 agrees at 8 bases. Germline CDR1 and CDR2: SGHTA and FQGNSA. J was trimmed by 7 bases and V by 1 base; bases with no gene match: 5. This CDR3 contains 14 residues. In DNA form, the CDR3 reads TGTGCCAGCAGCTTAGGAGGACAGGGCTCTGGCTACACCTTC. It specifies CASSLGGQGSGYTF.

The chain combines TRBV19 with TRBJ2-7, with 8 bases aligning to TRBD2. Trimming took 6 bases from V and 2 from J; bases not matched to a gene: 6. CDR3 length: 14 amino acids. Looked up from germline, CDR1 is LNHDA and CDR2 is SQIVND (reference sequence). Written as DNA, the CDR3 is TGTGCCAGTAGGGGGACTAGTCTCGCCTACGAGCAGTACTTC. Amino acids: CASRGTSLAYEQYF.

Many counts were recorded for this clonotype. The rearrangement links TRBV7-9 to TRBJ2-7, with D possibly matching TRBD2 (5 bases). CDR1 SEHNR and CDR2 FQNEAQ come from the germline V gene (reference sequence). Trimming pared 5 bases from V and 7 bases from J, leaving 9 bases between. CDR3 length equals 11 residues. In DNA, the CDR3 is TGTGCCAGCAGCGTCGGGGAGGAGCAGTACTTC. The encoded protein is CASSVGEEQYF.

The V gene is TRBV20-1, the J gene TRBJ1-2; D may be TRBD1 (5 bases). Germline values: CDR1 DFQATT, CDR2 SNEGSKA (reference sequence). The CDR3 spans 13 residues. V gave up 1 base and J gave up 5 bases, with 11 bases separating them. CDR3 DNA: TGCAGTGCTAGAGTAGGGGACGCTTATGGCTACACCTTC. Its protein product is CSARVGDAYGYTF.

This clonotype was found many times. This chain links TRBV10-3 with TRBJ1-2; TRBD1 might be the D (5 bases). The germline V gene has CDR1 ENHRY and CDR2 SYGVKD. Trimming stripped 2 bases from V and 3 bases from J, with 7 bases between. This CDR3 contains 13 residues. This CDR3 is CAISEGAYYGYTF. The CDR3 nucleotides are TGTGCCATCAGTGAGGGGGCTTACTATGGCTACACCTTC.

The chain combines TRBV24-1 with TRBJ2-2; D not resolved. The V end was cut by 4 bases, the J end by 3 bases, with 8 bases between. Germline V lookup: CDR1 KGHDR, CDR2 SFDVKD. The CDR3 consists of 14 residues. The chain's CDR3 is CATSEATDTGELFF. CDR3 DNA: TGTGCCACCAGTGAGGCTACAGACACCGGGGAGCTGTTTTTT.

This clonotype has just one count. V usage is TRBV28 and J usage is TRBJ2-3; D uncertain. The V end lost 3 bases, the J end lost 0 bases, and 13 bases lay between the germline ends. The CDR3 is 16 residues long. Germline CDR1 and CDR2: MDHEN and SYDVKM. In nucleotides, the CDR3 is TGTGCCAGCAGTTTCTCTTACTCCCCGAGCACAGATACGCAGTATTTT. Encoded protein: CASSFSYSPSTDTQYF.

This clonotype was picked up many times. CDR3 bases: TGTGCCAGCAGCACCCGGGAGGGCGCCTACGAGCAGTACTTC. Amino acid sequence: CASSTREGAYEQYF. The chain couples TRBV7-2 to TRBJ2-7, with TRBD2 matching over 8 bases. The germline V gene has CDR1 SGHTA and CDR2 FQGNSA. The V and J ends lost 5 bases and 2 bases, in that order; junction bases with no gene match: 5. The CDR3 consists of 14 residues.

This clonotype was found a few times. The CDR3 here is CASSFPGGKRNSGYTF. The CDR3 DNA is TGTGCCAGCAGCTTTCCAGGGGGCAAGAGGAATTCTGGCTACACCTTC. The V call is TRBV11-1, the J call TRBJ1-2; 8 bases align to TRBD1. The germline V gene encodes CDR1 SGHAT and CDR2 FQDESV (reference sequence). The J segment lost 7 bases and the V segment lost 3 bases, leaving 13 bases of the junction unmatched. The CDR3 consists of 16 residues.

The sample holds a few counts of this clonotype. This chain connects TRBV20-1 to TRBJ2-7; D call uncertain. Trimming took off 6 bases at V and 0 bases at J, with 12 bases between the two ends. The length of the CDR3 is 13 residues. CDR1 is DFQATT, CDR2 SNEGSKA, per germline (reference sequence). The CDR3 coding sequence is TGCAGTGCCACGAAACTGCACTCCTACGAGCAGTACTTC. Encoded protein: CSATKLHSYEQYF.

The V call is TRBV7-2, the J call TRBJ2-1; 13 bases map to TRBD2. Losses at the gene ends were 0 bases for V and 9 bases for J; bases not matched to a gene: 5. The CDR3 is made up of 16 amino acids. In germline, CDR1 is SGHTA, CDR2 FQGNSA. DNA for the CDR3: TGTGCCAGCAGCTTAGCACTAGCGGGGGGGGTCACTGAGCAGTTCTTC. Translated: CASSLALAGGVTEQFF.

There are a few counts of this clonotype. A much more abundant neighbour one base away suggests this may be a read error. The chain has TRBV5-1 and TRBJ2-2; TRBD2 is a possible D gene (5 bases). The CDR3 consists of 15 residues. Germline V gene data show CDR1 as SGHRS and CDR2 as YFSETQ. CDR3 nucleotides: TGCGCCAGCAGCTTGGACAGCCCGAACACCGGGGAGCTGTGTTTT. Protein: CASSLDSPNTGELCF.